This T cell receptor (beta chain) appears in the sequencing data of a study of cytomegalovirus exposure and HLA in healthy donors. Study background: Clustering assigned over 70% of the roughly 400 genotyped donors to the Caucasian-associated ancestry cluster.

Trimming pared 7 bases from V and 0 bases from J, leaving 7 bases between. The CDR3 length is 12 residues. Germline-derived CDR1 and CDR2 are SQVTM and ANQGSEA. As for this clone: As yet, its antigen is unknown.

Both 60 Vbeta primers and 13 Jbeta primers went into the PCR. Only in-frame clones appear in the TCRdb table, and some are missing; sequencing was by immunoSEQ multiplex PCR. This sample yields around 150,000 clones, of which roughly 78% are seen a single time; 6% to 7.5% belongs to the top ten. Study-level results: Later analysis demonstrated an association between a missense DCLRE1C variant and TCR beta V- and J-gene trimming. Using a false discovery rate of 0.05, a later analysis showed that fewer than 20,000 TCR beta sequences were associated with HLA alleles.

The clonotype was recovered from a man between 40 and 49 years old in good health and CMV-seropositive. The rearrangement uses TRBV29-1 and TRBJ1-5, with no clear D. What was sequenced was PBMCs. CDR3 protein: CSAGNSNQPQHF. The CDR3, as DNA: TGCAGCGCCGGGAATAGCAATCAGCCCCAGCATTTT. Variable domain in full (rest from reference TRBV29-1 and TRBJ1-5): SAVISQKPSRDICQRGTSLTIQCQVDSQVTMMFWYRQQPGQSLTLIATANQGSEATYESGFVIDKFPISRPNLTFSTLTVSNMSPEDSSIYLCSAGNSNQPQHFGDGTRLSIL.